These T cell receptor beta chains were read from a single sample in a study of T cells in Graves' hyperthyroidism and ophthalmopathy. MiXCR was run by TCRdb on the multiplex PCR reads, yielding one entry per CDR3 protein. Of about 690,000 distinct CDR3 sequences in the sample, about 18% were seen once. Material: blood. These receptors all come from a man aged 45-60 years with Graves' hyperthyroidism. CDR3s include the opening cysteine and the closing phenylalanine or tryptophan. D genes are given only for firm matches. Rows give clone size only sometimes, using once, few, many, or a class for an expanded clone.

j_call: TRBJ1-2; v_call: TRBV7-2; clone_size: many; d_call: .; cdr3_nt: TGTGCCAGCAGCCCCCCCGCAGGGAACTATGGCTACACCTTC; cdr3_aa: CASSPPAGNYGYTF
j_call: TRBJ2-1; v_call: TRBV20-1; clone_size: many; d_call: .; cdr3_nt: TGCAGTGCTTGGGACCGCAGCTCCTACAATGAGCAGTTCTTC; cdr3_aa: CSAWDRSSYNEQFF
j_call: TRBJ2-2; v_call: TRBV18; clone_size: few; d_call: .; cdr3_nt: TGTGCCAGCTCACCGAGACAGTTATCGAACACCGGGGAGCTGTTTTTT; cdr3_aa: CASSPRQLSNTGELFF
j_call: TRBJ1-2; v_call: TRBV10-3; clone_size: .; d_call: .; cdr3_nt: TGTGCCATCAGTGAGAAGGGGGAAGCAGGCGGCTACACCTTC; cdr3_aa: CAISEKGEAGGYTF
j_call: TRBJ2-5; v_call: TRBV7-8; clone_size: many; d_call: TRBD2; cdr3_nt: TGTGCCAGCAGCTCGCGGACTAGCGGGAGAGGAGAGACCCAGTACTTC; cdr3_aa: CASSSRTSGRGETQYF
j_call: TRBJ1-3; v_call: TRBV12-3/TRBV12-4; clone_size: .; d_call: TRBD1; cdr3_nt: TGTGCCAGCAGGGGCGGGACAGGAGCAGGAAACACCATATATTTT; cdr3_aa: CASRGGTGAGNTIYF
j_call: TRBJ2-2; v_call: TRBV10-3; clone_size: .; d_call: .; cdr3_nt: TGTGCCATCAGTGAGTCCGGAGGGGGACCCGGGGAGCTGTTTTTT; cdr3_aa: CAISESGGGPGELFF
j_call: TRBJ2-1; v_call: TRBV2; clone_size: many; d_call: TRBD1; cdr3_nt: TGTGCCAGCACCGAGGGGGACAGGGCTTTCTACAATGAGCAGTTCTTC; cdr3_aa: CASTEGDRAFYNEQFF
j_call: TRBJ2-7; v_call: TRBV15; clone_size: .; d_call: .; cdr3_nt: TGTGCCACCAGCAGAGATCCCGGCAGAGCCTACGAGCAGTACTTC; cdr3_aa: CATSRDPGRAYEQYF
j_call: TRBJ2-2; v_call: TRBV2; clone_size: many; d_call: TRBD1; cdr3_nt: TGTGCCAGCAGGAGGGGGACAGGGCAAACCGGGGAGCTGTTTTTT; cdr3_aa: CASRRGTGQTGELFF
j_call: TRBJ2-5; v_call: TRBV12-3/TRBV12-4; clone_size: many; d_call: TRBD1; cdr3_nt: TGTGCCAGCAGTCGTCCGGGACAGGGGTTGGAGACCCAGTACTTC; cdr3_aa: CASSRPGQGLETQYF
j_call: TRBJ2-1; v_call: TRBV6-5; clone_size: .; d_call: .; cdr3_nt: TGTGCCAGCAGTTGGACACCAACAGAGCAGTTCTTC; cdr3_aa: CASSWTPTEQFF
j_call: TRBJ2-7; v_call: TRBV5-6; clone_size: few; d_call: TRBD1; cdr3_nt: TGTGCCAGCAGCTTGGCCCTCGGGACAGCAACCAAAGCGGACGAGCAGTACTTC; cdr3_aa: CASSLALGTATKADEQYF
j_call: TRBJ2-2; v_call: TRBV12-5; clone_size: .; d_call: .; cdr3_nt: TGTGCTAGTGGTTTGCTACGAACCGGGGAGCTGTTTTTT; cdr3_aa: CASGLLRTGELFF
j_call: TRBJ1-2; v_call: TRBV5-1; clone_size: many; d_call: TRBD1; cdr3_nt: TGCGCCAGCAGCTTACTGACAGGGGGCGAAGCTAACTATGGCTACACCTTC; cdr3_aa: CASSLLTGGEANYGYTF
j_call: TRBJ1-5; v_call: TRBV19; clone_size: few; d_call: .; cdr3_nt: TGTGCCAGTAGTATAACCGGAGGCGGTCAGCCCCAGCATTTT; cdr3_aa: CASSITGGGQPQHF
j_call: TRBJ2-3; v_call: TRBV28; clone_size: many; d_call: .; cdr3_nt: TGTGCCAGCAGTCCCATATATGCCCAATTAGCGGTTAGCACAGATACGCAGTATTTT; cdr3_aa: CASSPIYAQLAVSTDTQYF
j_call: TRBJ2-1; v_call: TRBV7-9; clone_size: few; d_call: .; cdr3_nt: TGTGCCAGCAGCTTGGGGGTCGGGACGAAGTACAATGAGCAGTTCTTC; cdr3_aa: CASSLGVGTKYNEQFF
j_call: TRBJ2-7; v_call: TRBV7-2; clone_size: many; d_call: TRBD1; cdr3_nt: TGTGCCAGCACCCGAACCGGGACAGCCTCCTACGAGCAGTACTTC; cdr3_aa: CASTRTGTASYEQYF
j_call: TRBJ2-1; v_call: TRBV19; clone_size: few; d_call: TRBD2; cdr3_nt: TGTGCCAGTAGGGCACTAGCGGGGAATGAGCAGTTCTTC; cdr3_aa: CASRALAGNEQFF
j_call: TRBJ2-1; v_call: TRBV27; clone_size: many; d_call: TRBD1; cdr3_nt: TGTGCCAGCAGACCCGGGACAGCTAATAATGAGCAGTTCTTC; cdr3_aa: CASRPGTANNEQFF
j_call: TRBJ2-7; v_call: TRBV6-2/TRBV6-3; clone_size: .; d_call: .; cdr3_nt: TGTGCCAGCACCGCCGACAGTCCTTACGAGCAGTACTTC; cdr3_aa: CASTADSPYEQYF
j_call: TRBJ2-7; v_call: TRBV11-2; clone_size: once; d_call: TRBD2; cdr3_nt: TGTGCCAGCAGCTCCCACGGGACTAACGAGCAGTACTTC; cdr3_aa: CASSSHGTNEQYF
j_call: TRBJ1-4; v_call: TRBV5-1; clone_size: .; d_call: .; cdr3_nt: TGCGCCAGCAGTCGGGTCCAGGACGAAAAACTGTTTTTT; cdr3_aa: CASSRVQDEKLFF
j_call: TRBJ2-3; v_call: TRBV28; clone_size: .; d_call: TRBD2; cdr3_nt: TGTGCCAGCACGACGGGAGGGCCCGTAGATACGCAGTATTTT; cdr3_aa: CASTTGGPVDTQYF
j_call: TRBJ2-5; v_call: TRBV18; clone_size: .; d_call: .; cdr3_nt: TGTGCCAGCTCACCACCGGTAGGGGCACAAGCGACCCAGTACTTC; cdr3_aa: CASSPPVGAQATQYF
j_call: TRBJ2-2; v_call: TRBV4-3; clone_size: .; d_call: .; cdr3_nt: TGCGCCAGCAGCCAAATGGGGGGAAACACCGGGGAGCTGTTTTTT; cdr3_aa: CASSQMGGNTGELFF
j_call: TRBJ2-1; v_call: TRBV10-3; clone_size: many; d_call: TRBD2; cdr3_nt: TGTGCCATCAGTGGCTACGGAAGAGCGGGAGGTTTAGATGAGCAGTTCTTC; cdr3_aa: CAISGYGRAGGLDEQFF
j_call: TRBJ2-3; v_call: TRBV29-1; clone_size: .; d_call: .; cdr3_nt: TGCAGCGGGAAGACTAGTCCGGGCACAGATACGCAGTATTTT; cdr3_aa: CSGKTSPGTDTQYF